This T cell receptor beta chain is drawn from a study of human T cells and chemical hapten exposure. On the study more broadly: Alopecia areata, totalis and universalis patients, mostly female, were included.

Germline-derived CDR1 and CDR2 are MNHEY and SVGEGT. The CDR3 contains 11 residues. The V and J ends lost 6 bases and 15 bases, in that order; junction bases with no gene match: 8. Individual cDNA molecules each carried unique molecular identifiers attached by the library. From the RACE reads, TCRdb called clonotypes with MiXCR, one entry per CDR3 protein. Here the sample spans some 110,000 distinct CDR3 sequences, around 11% being singletons. The time point here: patch test 3, about 24 weeks after DPC sensitization. Sample treatment: therapeutic diphenylcyclopropenone sensitization with weekly scalp DPC.

The chain combines TRBV6-2 or TRBV6-3 with TRBJ2-1; TRBD2 agrees at 7 bases. The receptor comes from a woman between 45 and 65 years old with alopecia areata. Some clones in this sample may be carry-over from other donors' samples. The sequencing here drew on whole blood, taken in connection with sensitization to the hapten diphenylcyclopropenone (DPC). Here the CDR3 DNA reads TGTGCCAGCAGCGACCCGGGACTATCGTTCTTC. It yields the protein CASSDPGLSFF.